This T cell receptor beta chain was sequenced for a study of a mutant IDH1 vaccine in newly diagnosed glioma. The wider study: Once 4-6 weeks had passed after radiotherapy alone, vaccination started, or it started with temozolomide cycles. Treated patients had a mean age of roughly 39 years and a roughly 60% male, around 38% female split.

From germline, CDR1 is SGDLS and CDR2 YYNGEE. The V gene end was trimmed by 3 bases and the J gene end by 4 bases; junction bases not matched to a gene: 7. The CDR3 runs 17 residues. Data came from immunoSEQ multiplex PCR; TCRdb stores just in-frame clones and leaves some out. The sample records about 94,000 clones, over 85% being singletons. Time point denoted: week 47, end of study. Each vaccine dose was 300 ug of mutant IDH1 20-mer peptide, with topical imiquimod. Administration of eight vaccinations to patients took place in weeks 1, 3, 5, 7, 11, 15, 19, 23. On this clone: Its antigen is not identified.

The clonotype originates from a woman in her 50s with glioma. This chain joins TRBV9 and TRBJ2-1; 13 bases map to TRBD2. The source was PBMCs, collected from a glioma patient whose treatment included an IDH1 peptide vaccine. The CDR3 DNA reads TGTGCCAGCAGCGGTGCCGGGACTAGCGGGGTATACAATGAGCAGTTCTTC. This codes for CASSGAGTSGVYNEQFF.